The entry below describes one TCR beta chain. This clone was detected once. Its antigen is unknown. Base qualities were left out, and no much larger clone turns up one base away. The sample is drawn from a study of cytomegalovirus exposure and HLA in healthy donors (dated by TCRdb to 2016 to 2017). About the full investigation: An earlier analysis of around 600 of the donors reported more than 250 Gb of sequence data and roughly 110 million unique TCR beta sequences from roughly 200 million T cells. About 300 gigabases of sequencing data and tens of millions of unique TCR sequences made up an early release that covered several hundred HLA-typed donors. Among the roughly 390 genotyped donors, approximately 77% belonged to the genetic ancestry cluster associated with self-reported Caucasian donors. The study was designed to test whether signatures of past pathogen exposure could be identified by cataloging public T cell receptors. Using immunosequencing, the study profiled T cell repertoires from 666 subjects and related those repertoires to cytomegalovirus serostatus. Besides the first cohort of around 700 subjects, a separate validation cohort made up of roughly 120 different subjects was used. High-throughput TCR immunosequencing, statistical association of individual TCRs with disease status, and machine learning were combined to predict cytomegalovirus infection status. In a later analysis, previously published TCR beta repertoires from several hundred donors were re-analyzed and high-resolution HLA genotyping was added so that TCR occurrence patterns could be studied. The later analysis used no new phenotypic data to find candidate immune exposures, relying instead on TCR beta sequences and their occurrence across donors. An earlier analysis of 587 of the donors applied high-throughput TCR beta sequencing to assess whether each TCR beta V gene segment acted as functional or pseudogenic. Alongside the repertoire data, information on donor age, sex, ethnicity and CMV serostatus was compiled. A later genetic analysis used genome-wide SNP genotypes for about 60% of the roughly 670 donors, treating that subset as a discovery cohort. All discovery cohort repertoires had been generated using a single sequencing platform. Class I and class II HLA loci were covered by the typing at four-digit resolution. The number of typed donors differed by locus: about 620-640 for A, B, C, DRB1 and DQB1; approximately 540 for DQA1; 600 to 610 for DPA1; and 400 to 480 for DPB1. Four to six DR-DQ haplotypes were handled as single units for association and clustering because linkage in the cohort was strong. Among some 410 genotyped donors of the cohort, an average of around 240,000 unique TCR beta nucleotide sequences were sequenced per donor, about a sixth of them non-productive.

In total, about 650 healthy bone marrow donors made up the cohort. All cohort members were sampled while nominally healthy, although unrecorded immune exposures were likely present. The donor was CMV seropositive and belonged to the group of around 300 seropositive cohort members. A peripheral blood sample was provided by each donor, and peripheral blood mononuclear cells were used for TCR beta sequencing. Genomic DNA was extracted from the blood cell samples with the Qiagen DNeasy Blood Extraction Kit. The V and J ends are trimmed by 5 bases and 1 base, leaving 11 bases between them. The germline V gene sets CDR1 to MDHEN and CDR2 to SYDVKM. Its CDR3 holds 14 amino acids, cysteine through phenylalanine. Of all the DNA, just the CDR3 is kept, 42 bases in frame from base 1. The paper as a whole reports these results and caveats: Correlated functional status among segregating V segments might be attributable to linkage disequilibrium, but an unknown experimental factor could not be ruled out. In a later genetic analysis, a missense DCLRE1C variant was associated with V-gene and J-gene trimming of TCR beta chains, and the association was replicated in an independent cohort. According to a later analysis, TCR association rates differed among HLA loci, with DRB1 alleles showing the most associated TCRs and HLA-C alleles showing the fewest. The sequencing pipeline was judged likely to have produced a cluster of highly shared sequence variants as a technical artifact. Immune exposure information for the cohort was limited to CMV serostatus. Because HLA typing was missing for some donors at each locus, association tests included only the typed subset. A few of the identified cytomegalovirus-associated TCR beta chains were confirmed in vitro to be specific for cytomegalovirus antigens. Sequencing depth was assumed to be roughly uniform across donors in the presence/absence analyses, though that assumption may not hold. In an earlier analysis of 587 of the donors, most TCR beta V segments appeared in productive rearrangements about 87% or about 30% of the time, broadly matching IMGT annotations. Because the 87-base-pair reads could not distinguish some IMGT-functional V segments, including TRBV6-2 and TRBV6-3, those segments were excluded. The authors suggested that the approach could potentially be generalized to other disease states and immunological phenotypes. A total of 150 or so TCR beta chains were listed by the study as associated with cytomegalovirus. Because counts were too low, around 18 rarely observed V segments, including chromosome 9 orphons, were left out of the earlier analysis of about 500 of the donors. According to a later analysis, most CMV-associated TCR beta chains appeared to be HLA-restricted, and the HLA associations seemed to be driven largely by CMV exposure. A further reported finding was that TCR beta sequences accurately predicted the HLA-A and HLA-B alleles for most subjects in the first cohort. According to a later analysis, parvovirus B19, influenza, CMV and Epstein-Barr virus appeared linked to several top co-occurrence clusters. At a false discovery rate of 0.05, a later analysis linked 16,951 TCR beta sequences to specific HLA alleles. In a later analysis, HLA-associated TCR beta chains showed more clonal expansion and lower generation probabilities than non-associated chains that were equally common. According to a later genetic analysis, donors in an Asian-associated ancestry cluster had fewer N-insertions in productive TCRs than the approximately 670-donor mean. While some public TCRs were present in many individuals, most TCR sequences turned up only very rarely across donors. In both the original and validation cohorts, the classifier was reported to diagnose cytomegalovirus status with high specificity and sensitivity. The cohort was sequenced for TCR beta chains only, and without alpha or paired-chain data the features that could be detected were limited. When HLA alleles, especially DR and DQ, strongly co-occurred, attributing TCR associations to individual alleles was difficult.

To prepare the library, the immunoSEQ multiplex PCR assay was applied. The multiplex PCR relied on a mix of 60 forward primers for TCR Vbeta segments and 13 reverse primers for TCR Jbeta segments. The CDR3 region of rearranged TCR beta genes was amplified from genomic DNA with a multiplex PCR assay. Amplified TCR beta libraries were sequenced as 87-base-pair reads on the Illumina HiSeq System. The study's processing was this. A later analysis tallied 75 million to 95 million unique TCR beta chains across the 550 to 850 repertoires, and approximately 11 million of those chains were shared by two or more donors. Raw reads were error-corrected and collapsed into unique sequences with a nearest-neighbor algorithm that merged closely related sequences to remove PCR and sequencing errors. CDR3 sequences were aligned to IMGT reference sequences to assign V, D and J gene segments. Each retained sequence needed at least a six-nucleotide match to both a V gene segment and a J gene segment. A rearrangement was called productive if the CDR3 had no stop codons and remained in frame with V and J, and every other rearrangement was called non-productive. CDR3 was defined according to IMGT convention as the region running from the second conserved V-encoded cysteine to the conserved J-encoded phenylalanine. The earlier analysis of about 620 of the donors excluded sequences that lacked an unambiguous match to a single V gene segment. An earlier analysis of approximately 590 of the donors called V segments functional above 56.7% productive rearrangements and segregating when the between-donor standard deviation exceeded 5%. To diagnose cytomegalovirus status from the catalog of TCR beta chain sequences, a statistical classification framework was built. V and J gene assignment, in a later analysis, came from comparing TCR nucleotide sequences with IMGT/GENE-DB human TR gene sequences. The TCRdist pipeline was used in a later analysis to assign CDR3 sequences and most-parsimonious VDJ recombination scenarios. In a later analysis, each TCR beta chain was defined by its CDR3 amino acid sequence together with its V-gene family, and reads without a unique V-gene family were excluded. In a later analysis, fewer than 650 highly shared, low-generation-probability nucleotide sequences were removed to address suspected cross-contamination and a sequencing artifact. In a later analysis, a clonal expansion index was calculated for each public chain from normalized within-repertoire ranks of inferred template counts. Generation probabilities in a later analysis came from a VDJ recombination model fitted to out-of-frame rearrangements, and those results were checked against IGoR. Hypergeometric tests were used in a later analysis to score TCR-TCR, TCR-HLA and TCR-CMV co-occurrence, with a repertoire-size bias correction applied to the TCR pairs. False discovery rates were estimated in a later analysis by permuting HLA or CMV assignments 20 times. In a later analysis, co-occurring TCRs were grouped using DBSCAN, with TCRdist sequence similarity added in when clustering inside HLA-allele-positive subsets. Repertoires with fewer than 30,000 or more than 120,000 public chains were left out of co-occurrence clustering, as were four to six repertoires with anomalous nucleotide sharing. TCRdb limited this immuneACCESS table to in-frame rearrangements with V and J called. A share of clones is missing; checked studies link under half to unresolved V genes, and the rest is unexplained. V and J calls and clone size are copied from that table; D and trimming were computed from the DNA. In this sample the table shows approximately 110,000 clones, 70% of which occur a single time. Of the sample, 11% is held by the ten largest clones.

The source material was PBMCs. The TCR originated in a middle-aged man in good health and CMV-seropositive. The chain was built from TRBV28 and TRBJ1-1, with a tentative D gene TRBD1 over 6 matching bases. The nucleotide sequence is TGTGCCAGCAGTCGGGGGGGCGGGAACACTGAAGCTTTCTTT. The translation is CASSRGGGNTEAFF.